The source of this TCR beta chain is a study of T cells in Graves' hyperthyroidism and ophthalmopathy. RNA transcripts provided the source from which TCR beta CDR3 regions were amplified. Researchers ran a first-round RT-PCR on the TCR CDR3 using the HTBI primer set. MiXCR, applied by TCRdb to the multiplex PCR reads, yields one record per CDR3 protein. Found here are a few hundred thousand distinct CDR3 sequences, 46% of them singletons; the top ten hold roughly 7.7%. Graves' hyperthyroidism is called stable when ophthalmopathy does not progress within 18 months. This clonotype was seen at least ten times. The CDR3 spans 14 residues. V lost 2 bases to trimming and J lost 2 bases, with 9 bases between them.

This chain connects TRBV12-3 or TRBV12-4 to TRBJ2-5; D unresolved. Sequencing was performed on peripheral blood or thyroid tissue (not recorded which). This receptor was identified in a young woman with Graves' hyperthyroidism. This CDR3 is CASSLIGPQETQYF. Here the CDR3 DNA reads TGTGCCAGCAGTTTAATCGGCCCGCAAGAGACCCAGTACTTC.